This T cell receptor (beta chain) was sequenced during a study of blood T cell repertoires in COVID-19 (dated by TCRdb to the early 2020s). In terms of the full investigation: The collaborator samples originated in the United States, Italy and Spain and spanned the acute and convalescent phases of COVID-19. A de-identified subject ID, COVID-19 status, age in years and sex were almost always included in the sample metadata. The prospective study material was composed of cDNA or gDNA derived from T cells, B-cell-depleted T cells, or PBMCs. Where available, HLA class I and class II types were taken from metadata supplied by the sample provider and were not determined by assay-based typing. Deeply sampled blood TCRbeta repertoires from subjects exposed to, actively infected with, or recovered from COVID-19 were included in the dataset. The repertoires were released in a freely available public database intended as a resource for research on the immune response to SARS-CoV-2. Samples came from the ongoing ImmuneRACE study (first 160 participants) plus 1,254 subjects from 6 global collaborators. Results the study describes overall, beyond this receptor: The amount of clinical and demographic metadata varied by source and participant and was provided uncurated.

Collaborating institutions collected whole blood in K2EDTA tubes following their own protocols. For TCRbeta analysis, collaborator samples were shipped as frozen whole blood, as isolated PBMCs, or as DNA extracted from either sample type. In regard to this clone: The antigen it binds to is not known. No base qualities exist here, and no much larger clone lies one base off it.

The immunoSEQ Assay, a bias-controlled multiplex PCR, was used to amplify TCRbeta CDR3 regions from genomic DNA. Processing in the source paper ran as follows. The number of nucleated cells in each sample was estimated by amplification of reference gene primers within the assay. To quantify the absolute abundance of each unique TCRbeta CDR3 rearrangement, sequence reads were collapsed and filtered. For each sample, productive Simpson clonality was calculated as the square root of Simpson's diversity index over productive rearrangements. TCRdb carries this immuneACCESS record with in-frame sequences only. Its versions omit some clonotypes, under half of them owing to an unresolved V gene in the studies checked, with the rest unexplained. From that table come the V and J calls and clone size; the DNA was used to work out D and trimming. The sample table shows about 190,000 clones, and roughly 90% are seen once. The ten largest make up around 7% of the sample.

Here V drops 7 bases and J drops 0 bases, and the junction holds 4 bases not matched to any gene. Spanning cysteine to phenylalanine, the CDR3 consists of 15 amino acids. Only CDR3 DNA remains: 45 bases, in frame from the first base. CDR1 is given as SGHNT and CDR2 as YYREEE, both from the germline V gene (reference sequence). Sequenced material: peripheral blood. The V and J genes are TRBV5-4 and TRBJ2-6, with 7 middle bases fitting TRBD2. The receptor was derived from a man aged 35-49 years with acute or convalescent COVID-19. The DNA sequence follows: TGTGCCAGCGGGGACTATAGCTCTGGGGCCAACGTCCTGACTTTC. Its protein is CASGDYSSGANVLTF.